One sample yielded the 27 T cell receptor beta chains listed below, sequenced in a study of shared clonotypes between healthy human individuals. The naive CD8 fraction comprised CD45RO-negative cells positively selected for CCR7 and excluded terminally differentiated effector memory CD45RA+ cells. The assay was immunoSEQ multiplex PCR, and TCRdb's table has in-frame clones only and misses some. The table records approximately 2,000,000 clones, about 94% of them present only once. The specimen sequenced was naive CD8+ T cells from PBMCs. These receptors originate from a man aged 18-30 years in good health. Some clones in this sample may be carry-over from other donors' samples.

The chain recombines TRBV30 with TRBJ2-2; TRBD2 agrees at 11 bases. Germline loops: CDR1 GTSNPN, CDR2 SVGIG (reference sequence). The ends lost 2 bases at V and 7 bases at J; junction bases unmatched: 15. The CDR3 runs to 18 residues. The CDR3 loop is CAWSPTSGSVQRVGELFF. In nucleotides, the CDR3 is TGTGCCTGGAGTCCCACTAGCGGGAGTGTTCAACGTGTCGGGGAGCTGTTTTTT.

CDR3 DNA sequence: TGCAGCGCAATTAGCGGGAAATCCTACGAGCAGTACTTC. Residues: CSAISGKSYEQYF. The chain recombines TRBV29-1 with TRBJ2-7; 8 bases align to TRBD2. This CDR3 is built from 13 residues. J lost 1 base, V lost 7 bases, and 6 bases had no gene match. Germline V gene sequence: CDR1 SQVTM, CDR2 ANQGSEA.

About this clone itself: The sample contains more than one DNA sequence encoding this CDR3. The CDR3 DNA sequence: TGTGCCAGCAGCTCGACGGGGTACGAGCAGTACTTC. It encodes CASSSTGYEQYF. The chain links TRBV7-6 to TRBJ2-7, with D possibly being TRBD2 (5 bases). CDR3 size: 12 residues. Looked up from germline, CDR1 is SGHVS and CDR2 is FNYEAQ. V dropped 4 bases and J dropped 4 bases, with 8 bases sitting between them.

The chain employs TRBV19 and TRBJ2-1; D is ambiguous. V was clipped by 6 bases and J by 9 bases, with 27 bases between them. The CDR3 loop spans 17 amino acids. Germline V CDR1 and CDR2: LNHDA, SQIVND (reference sequence). CDR3 sequence (DNA): TGTGCCAGTAGGTTTAGTGGAACAGCCTTTAATGGTGGTGAGCAGTTCTTC. It specifies CASRFSGTAFNGGEQFF.

The chain's CDR3 is CASSEGVNTEAFF. The CDR3 coding sequence is TGTGCCAGCTCCGAGGGGGTAAACACTGAAGCTTTCTTT. This chain links TRBV28 with TRBJ1-1; D perhaps matches TRBD1 (6 bases). The V gene's germline CDR1 is MDHEN and CDR2 SYDVKM. The CDR3 runs 13 residues. The V end lost 8 bases, the J end lost 2 bases, and 12 bases lay between the germline ends.

The gene calls are TRBV29-1 and TRBJ2-7; 10 bases line up with TRBD2. The CDR3 has 14 residues. Trimming cost V 1 base and J 3 bases; bases outside gene matches: 3. Germline CDR1 reads SQVTM; CDR2 reads ANQGSEA. The CDR3 DNA sequence: TGCAGCGTTGAAGGGACTAGCGGAGGCTACGAGCAGTACTTC. Its protein product is CSVEGTSGGYEQYF.

As to this clone: At the DNA level, this CDR3 is encoded by other sequences in the same sample as well. CDR3 sequence: CASSQVRGSYEQYF. Written as DNA, the CDR3 is TGCGCCAGCAGCCAAGTGAGAGGTAGCTACGAGCAGTACTTC. The rearrangement joins TRBV4-1 to TRBJ2-7; D ambiguous. Germline-derived CDR1 and CDR2 are MGHRA and YSYEKL. The length of the CDR3 is 14 residues. V gave up 1 base and J gave up 3 bases, with 10 bases separating them.

The J gene is TRBJ2-3, the V gene TRBV11-2; D gene uncertain. The CDR3 covers 14 residues. Germline V CDR1 and CDR2: SGHAT, FQNNGV. Deletions cut 1 base from V and 6 bases from J, with 11 bases between. CDR3 residues: CASSLGPLTDTQYF. The CDR3 nucleotides read TGTGCCAGCAGCTTAGGACCCCTAACCGATACGCAGTATTTT.

Details on this clone: The same CDR3 also results from other DNA sequences found in this sample. For the CDR3, the DNA is TGTGCCAGTAGGGGACAGGGTGCCTACGAGCAGTACTTC. It yields the protein CASRGQGAYEQYF. The chain is built from TRBV19 and TRBJ2-7, with TRBD1 identical over 9 bases. The CDR3 runs to 13 residues. Germline CDR1 reads LNHDA; CDR2 reads SQIVND (reference sequence). The J segment lost 2 bases and the V segment lost 6 bases, leaving 2 bases of the junction unmatched.

The V and J genes are TRBV27 and TRBJ1-4, with D unclear. Trimming took 0 bases from V and 7 from J, leaving 15 bases between them. Germline values: CDR1 MNHEY, CDR2 SMNVEV (reference sequence). The CDR3 runs 16 residues. In DNA form, the CDR3 reads TGTGCCAGCAGTTTATCCTTCGCAGTTTGGCCTGAAAAACTGTTTTTT. It specifies CASSLSFAVWPEKLFF.

The genes are TRBV11-1 and TRBJ2-3, with TRBD2 identical over 11 bases. V trimming: 6 bases; J trimming: 1 base; junction bases outside the gene matches: 6. The V gene's germline CDR1 is SGHAT and CDR2 FQDESV (reference sequence). The CDR3 consists of 16 residues. As DNA, the CDR3 is TGTGCCAGCAGACTAGCGGGAGTGGGGGGCACAGATACGCAGTATTTT. Residues: CASRLAGVGGTDTQYF. Supplemented by reference TRBV11-1 and TRBJ2-3, the full variable domain reads EAEVAQSPRYKITEKSQAVAFWCDPISGHATLYWYRQILGQGPELLVQFQDESVVDDSQLPKDRFSAERLKGVDSTLKIQPAELGDSAMYLCASRLAGVGGTDTQYFGPGTRLTVL.

Remarks on this clone: The same CDR3 is also encoded by other DNA sequences in this sample. The V gene is TRBV9, the J gene TRBJ2-7, with 8 bases lining up with TRBD2. The germline V gene encodes CDR1 SGDLS and CDR2 YYNGEE. The CDR3 has 13 amino acids. With V trimmed by 3 bases and J by 3 bases, 2 bases remained unmatched. CDR3 sequence (DNA): TGTGCCAGCAGCGGTACTAGCGGCTACGAGCAGTACTTC. It encodes CASSGTSGYEQYF.

The chain is built from TRBV11-2 and TRBJ1-2; no reliable D call. Per germline, CDR1 SGHAT and CDR2 FQNNGV. Trimming removed 3 bases at V and 8 bases at J, with 13 bases between. The CDR3 loop spans 13 amino acids. The CDR3 loop reads CASSLVGLLGYTF. In DNA form, the CDR3 reads TGTGCCAGCAGCTTGGTCGGGTTGTTGGGCTACACCTTC.

This chain links TRBV6-5 with TRBJ2-3; D gene uncertain. V lost 0 bases, J lost 6 bases, and 10 bases lay in between. Germline V gene lookup returns CDR1 MNHEY and CDR2 SVGAGI. The CDR3 is 14 amino acids. The CDR3 protein is CASSYSGSRDTQYF. CDR3 DNA: TGTGCCAGCAGTTACTCGGGTTCTAGGGATACGCAGTATTTT.

The chain has TRBV10-3 and TRBJ2-3, with 11 nucleotides matching TRBD2. The germline gives CDR1 ENHRY, CDR2 SYGVKD. V shed 8 bases, J shed 5 bases, and the junction held 3 bases outside the gene matches. The CDR3 covers 13 residues. As DNA, the CDR3 is TGTGCCATCCAGGGACTAGCGGAAGATACGCAGTATTTT. The encoded protein is CAIQGLAEDTQYF.

The chain uses TRBV28 and TRBJ2-1; maybe TRBD2 (6 bases). The ends were cut back, 6 bases at V and 5 bases at J, with 11 bases in the middle. CDR1 and CDR2 (germline): MDHEN, SYDVKM. The CDR3 is 13 residues long. CDR3 nucleotide sequence: TGTGCCAGCAGGCGCGGGGCCCACAATGAGCAGTTCTTC. It yields the protein CASRRGAHNEQFF.

The genes are TRBV7-9 and TRBJ1-1; perhaps TRBD1 as D (5 bases). The germline V and J ends were trimmed by 5 bases and 4 bases, with 20 bases remaining between them. The CDR3 loop spans 16 amino acids. Germline V CDR1 and CDR2: SEHNR, FQNEAQ (reference sequence). In DNA, the CDR3 is TGTGCCAGCAGCCTAAACTTCCGGGGCTCGGGCACTGAAGCTTTCTTT. Translating gives CASSLNFRGSGTEAFF.

The chain links TRBV27 to TRBJ2-3, with a tentative D call TRBD2 (7 bases). Trimming pared 6 bases from V and 2 bases from J, leaving 15 bases between. The germline V gene encodes CDR1 MNHEY and CDR2 SMNVEV (reference sequence). The CDR3 runs 15 residues. CDR3 DNA sequence: TGTGCCAGCAGCGATGGGGGGGCCAACACAGATACGCAGTATTTT. Its protein product is CASSDGGANTDTQYF.

The V call is TRBV6-5, the J call TRBJ1-1; D gene unclear. There are 15 residues in the CDR3. Looked up from germline, CDR1 is MNHEY and CDR2 is SVGAGI. The V end lost 1 base, the J end lost 1 base, and 10 bases lay between the germline ends. The CDR3 coding sequence is TGTGCCAGCAGTTACTATGGGAACCCGAACACTGAAGCTTTCTTT. Residues: CASSYYGNPNTEAFF.

The count of this clone is one. This sequence joins TRBV7-9 and TRBJ2-7; D ambiguous. The V end was cut by 1 base, the J end by 0 bases, with 10 bases between. Germline loops: CDR1 SEHNR, CDR2 FQNEAQ (reference sequence). This CDR3 contains 15 residues. In DNA form, the CDR3 reads TGTGCCAGCAGCTTAGGTCCGGAAGCCTCCTACGAGCAGTACTTC. Translating gives CASSLGPEASYEQYF.

The V gene is TRBV29-1, the J gene TRBJ2-2, with 8 bases identical to TRBD1. After removal of 2 bases from V and 2 bases from J, the junction contained 10 bases not matched to a gene. The CDR3 is 17 amino acids. Looked up from germline, CDR1 is SQVTM and CDR2 is ANQGSEA. Here the CDR3 reads CSVERRDRPHNTGELFF. The CDR3 DNA reads TGCAGCGTTGAACGCCGGGACAGGCCCCATAACACCGGGGAGCTGTTTTTT.

This chain connects TRBV27 to TRBJ2-3; TRBD1 agrees at 10 bases. This CDR3 contains 15 residues. The V segment lost 7 bases and the J segment 5 bases; nucleotides outside the gene matches: 9. CDR1 and CDR2 from the germline V gene are MNHEY and SMNVEV (reference sequence). CDR3 sequence reads: CASKKGTGVEDTQYF. CDR3 DNA sequence: TGTGCCAGCAAGAAAGGGACAGGGGTTGAAGATACGCAGTATTTT.

V usage is TRBV28 and J usage is TRBJ2-5; the D is unclear. The CDR3 covers 12 residues. The V and J ends lost 3 bases and 2 bases respectively, with 4 bases between them. In germline, CDR1 is MDHEN, CDR2 SYDVKM. CDR3 in DNA: TGTGCCAGCAGTTTTATACAAGAGACCCAGTACTTC. It yields the protein CASSFIQETQYF.

The V call is TRBV5-1, the J call TRBJ1-1, with unresolved D. CDR3 size: 15 residues. Germline V gives CDR1 SGHRS, CDR2 YFSETQ. V was trimmed by 1 base and J by 3 bases, leaving 13 bases between them. The DNA of the CDR3 is TGCGCCAGCAGCTTGTTCCGGGAGGGCGACACTGAAGCTTTCTTT. Its translation is CASSLFREGDTEAFF.

The chain is built from TRBV14 and TRBJ1-2, with no clear D. The CDR3 runs to 15 residues. The germline gives CDR1 SGHDN, CDR2 FVKESK. V lost 1 base to trimming and J lost 6 bases, with 15 bases between them. This CDR3 is CASSQVLGRPDGYTF. The CDR3 bases are TGTGCCAGCAGCCAAGTGTTGGGGAGGCCGGATGGCTACACCTTC.

The chain combines TRBV5-1 with TRBJ2-4; D might be TRBD2 (6 bases). Germline V gives CDR1 SGHRS, CDR2 YFSETQ. Trimming removed 0 bases from V and 5 bases from J, with 15 bases in between. The CDR3 consists of 16 residues. CDR3 in amino acids: CASSLVTGLSENIQYF. For the CDR3, the DNA is TGCGCCAGCAGCTTGGTTACGGGACTTTCCGAAAACATTCAGTACTTC.

Regarding this clone: This sample includes further DNA sequences coding for the same CDR3. The rearrangement uses TRBV9 and TRBJ2-1; 11 bases match TRBD2. The CDR3 sequence is 16 residues long. Per the germline V gene, CDR1 is SGDLS and CDR2 is YYNGEE. J was trimmed by 0 bases and V by 3 bases; bases with no gene match: 2. CDR3 sequence (DNA): TGTGCCAGCAGCGGAACTAGCGGGAGCTCCTACAATGAGCAGTTCTTC. Amino acids: CASSGTSGSSYNEQFF.